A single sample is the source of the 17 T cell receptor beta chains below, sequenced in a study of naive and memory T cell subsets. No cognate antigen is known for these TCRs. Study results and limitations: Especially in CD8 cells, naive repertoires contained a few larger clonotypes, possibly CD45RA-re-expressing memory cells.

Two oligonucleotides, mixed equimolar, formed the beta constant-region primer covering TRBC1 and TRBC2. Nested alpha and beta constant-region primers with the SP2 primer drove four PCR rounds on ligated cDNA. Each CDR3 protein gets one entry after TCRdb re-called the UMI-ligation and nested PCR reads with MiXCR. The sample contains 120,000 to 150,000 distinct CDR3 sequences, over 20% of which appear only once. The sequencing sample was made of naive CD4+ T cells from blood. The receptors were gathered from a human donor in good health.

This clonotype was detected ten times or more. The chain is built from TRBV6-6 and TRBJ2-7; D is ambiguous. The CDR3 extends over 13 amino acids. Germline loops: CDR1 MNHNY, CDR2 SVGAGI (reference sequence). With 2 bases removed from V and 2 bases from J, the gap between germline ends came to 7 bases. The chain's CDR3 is CASSYPPAYEQYF. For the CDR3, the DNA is TGTGCCAGCAGTTACCCCCCGGCCTACGAGCAGTACTTC.

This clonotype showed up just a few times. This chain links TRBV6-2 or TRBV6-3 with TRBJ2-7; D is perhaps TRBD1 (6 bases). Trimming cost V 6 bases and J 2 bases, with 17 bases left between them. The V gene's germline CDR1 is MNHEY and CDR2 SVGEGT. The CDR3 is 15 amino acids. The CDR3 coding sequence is TGTGCCAGCAGCCAATTCCTGACAGGAGCCTACGAGCAGTACTTC. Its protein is CASSQFLTGAYEQYF.

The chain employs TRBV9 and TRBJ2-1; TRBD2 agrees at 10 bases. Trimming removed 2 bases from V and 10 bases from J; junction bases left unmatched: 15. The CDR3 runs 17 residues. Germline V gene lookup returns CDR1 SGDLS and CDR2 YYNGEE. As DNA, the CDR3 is TGTGCCAGCAGCGTTTACCATGGGACTAGCGTTGTCGGGGAGCAGTTCTTC. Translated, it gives CASSVYHGTSVVGEQFF.

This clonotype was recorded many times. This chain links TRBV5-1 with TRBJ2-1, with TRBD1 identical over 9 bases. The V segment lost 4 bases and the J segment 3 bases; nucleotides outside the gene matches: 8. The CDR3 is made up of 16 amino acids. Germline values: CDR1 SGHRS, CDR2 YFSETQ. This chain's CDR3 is CASSALTGGLYNEQFF. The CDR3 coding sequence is TGCGCCAGCAGCGCCCTGACAGGGGGTCTCTACAATGAGCAGTTCTTC.

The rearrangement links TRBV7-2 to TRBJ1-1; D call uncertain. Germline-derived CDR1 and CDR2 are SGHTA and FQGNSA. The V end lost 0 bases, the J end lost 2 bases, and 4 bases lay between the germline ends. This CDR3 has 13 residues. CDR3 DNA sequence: TGTGCCAGCAGCTTAGCTCGTAACACTGAAGCTTTCTTT. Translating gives CASSLARNTEAFF.

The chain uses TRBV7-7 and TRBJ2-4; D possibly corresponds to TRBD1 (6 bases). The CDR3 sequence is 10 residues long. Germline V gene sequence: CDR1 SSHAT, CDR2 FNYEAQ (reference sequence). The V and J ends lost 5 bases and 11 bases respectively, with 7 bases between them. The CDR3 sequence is CASSPGVQYF. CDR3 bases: TGTGCCAGCAGCCCAGGGGTTCAGTACTTC.

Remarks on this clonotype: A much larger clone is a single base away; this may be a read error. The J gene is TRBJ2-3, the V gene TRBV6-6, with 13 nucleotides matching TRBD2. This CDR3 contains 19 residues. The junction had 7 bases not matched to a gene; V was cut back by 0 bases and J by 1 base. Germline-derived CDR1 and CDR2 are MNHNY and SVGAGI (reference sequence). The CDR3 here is CASSYSELAGGPRTDTQYF. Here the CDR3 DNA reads TGTGCCAGCAGTTACTCGGAACTAGCGGGAGGGCCGCGCACAGATACGCAGTATTTT.

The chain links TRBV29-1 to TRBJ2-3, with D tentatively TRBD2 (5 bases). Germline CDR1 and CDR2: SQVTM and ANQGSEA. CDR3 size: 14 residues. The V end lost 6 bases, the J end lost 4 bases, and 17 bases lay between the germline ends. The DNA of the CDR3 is TGCAGCGTCGAACGTAGCGTCGCCGCAGATACGCAGTATTTT. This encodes CSVERSVAADTQYF.

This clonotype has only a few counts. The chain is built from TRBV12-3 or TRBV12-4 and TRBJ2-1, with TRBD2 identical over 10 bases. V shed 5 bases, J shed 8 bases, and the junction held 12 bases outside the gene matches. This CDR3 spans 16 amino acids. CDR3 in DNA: TGTGCCAGCAGTCCCTCAGGAAGCGGGAGGGCGTATGAGCAGTTCTTC. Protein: CASSPSGSGRAYEQFF.

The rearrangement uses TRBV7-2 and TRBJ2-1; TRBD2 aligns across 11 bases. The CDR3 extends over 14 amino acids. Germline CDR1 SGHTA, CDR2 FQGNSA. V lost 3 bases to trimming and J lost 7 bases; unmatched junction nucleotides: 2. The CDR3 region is CASSFTSGRNEQFF. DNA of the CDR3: TGTGCCAGCAGCTTTACTAGCGGGAGAAATGAGCAGTTCTTC.

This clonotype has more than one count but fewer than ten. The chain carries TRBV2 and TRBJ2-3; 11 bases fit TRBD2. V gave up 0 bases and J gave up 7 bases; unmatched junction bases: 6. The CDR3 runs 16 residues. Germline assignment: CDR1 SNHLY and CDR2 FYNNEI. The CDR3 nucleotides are TGTGCCAGCAGTGAAGCGGGGACTAGCGGACTCAATACGCAGTATTTT. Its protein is CASSEAGTSGLNTQYF. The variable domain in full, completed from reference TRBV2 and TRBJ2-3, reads EPEVTQTPSHQVTQMGQEVILRCVPISNHLYFYWYRQILGQKVEFLVSFYNNEISEKSEIFDDQFSVERPDGSNFTLKIRSTKLEDSAMYFCASSEAGTSGLNTQYFGPGTRLTVL.

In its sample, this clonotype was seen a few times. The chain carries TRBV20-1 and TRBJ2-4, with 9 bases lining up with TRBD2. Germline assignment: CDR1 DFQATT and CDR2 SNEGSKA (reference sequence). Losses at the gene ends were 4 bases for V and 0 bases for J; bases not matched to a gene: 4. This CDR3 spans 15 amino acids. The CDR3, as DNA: TGCAGTGCTATACTAGCGGGTGGAGCCAAAAACATTCAGTACTTC. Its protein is CSAILAGGAKNIQYF.

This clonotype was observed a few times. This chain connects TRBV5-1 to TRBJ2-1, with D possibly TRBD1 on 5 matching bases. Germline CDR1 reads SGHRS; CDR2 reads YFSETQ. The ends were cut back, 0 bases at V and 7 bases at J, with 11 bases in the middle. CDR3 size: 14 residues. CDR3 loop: CASSLEGPRNEQFF. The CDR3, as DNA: TGCGCCAGCAGCTTGGAGGGGCCGCGGAATGAGCAGTTCTTC.

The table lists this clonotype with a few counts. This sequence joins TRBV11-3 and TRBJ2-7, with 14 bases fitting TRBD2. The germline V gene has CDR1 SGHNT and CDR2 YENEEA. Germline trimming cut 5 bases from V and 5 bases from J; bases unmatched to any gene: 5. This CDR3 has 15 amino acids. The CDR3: CASSPGTSGSNEQYF. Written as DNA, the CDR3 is TGTGCCAGCAGCCCTGGGACTAGCGGGAGTAACGAGCAGTACTTC.

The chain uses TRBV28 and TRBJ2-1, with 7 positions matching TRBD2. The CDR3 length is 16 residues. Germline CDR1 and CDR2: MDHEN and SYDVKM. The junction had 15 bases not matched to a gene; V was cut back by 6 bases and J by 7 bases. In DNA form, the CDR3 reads TGTGCCAGCAGACCCAACGGACTACGGGAGGAAAATGAGCAGTTCTTC. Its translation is CASRPNGLREENEQFF.

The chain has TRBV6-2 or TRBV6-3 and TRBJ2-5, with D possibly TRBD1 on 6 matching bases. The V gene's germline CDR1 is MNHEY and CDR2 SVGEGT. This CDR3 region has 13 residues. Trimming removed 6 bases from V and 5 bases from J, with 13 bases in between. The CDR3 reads CASRDTGLETQYF. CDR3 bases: TGTGCCAGCAGGGATACAGGGCTGGAGACCCAGTACTTC.

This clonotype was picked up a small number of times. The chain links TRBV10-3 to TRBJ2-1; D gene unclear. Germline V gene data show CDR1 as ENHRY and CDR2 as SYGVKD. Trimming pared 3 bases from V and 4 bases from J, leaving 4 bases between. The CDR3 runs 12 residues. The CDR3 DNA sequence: TGTGCCATCAGTGAAAGGTACAATGAGCAGTTCTTC. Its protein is CAISERYNEQFF.